This T cell receptor (beta chain) emerged from a study of OX40 agonist ivuxolimab in advanced cancers. Overall study context: The group had a mean age of about 65 years, ranged from roughly 23 to 90, and was 75% to 85% male. Broader study findings: Compared with others, partial responders at 0.1-3.0 mg/kg displayed clonal expansion among the lowest. CD4+ and CD8+ T cells in blood underwent clonal expansion by week 6 at 0.1 to 3.0 mg/kg.

CDR3 length: 13 residues. V lost 3 bases, J lost 8 bases, and 11 bases lay in between. CDR1 is LNHDA, CDR2 SQIVND, per germline (reference sequence). Sequencing was performed with immunoSEQ multiplex PCR; in TCRdb, only in-frame clones are kept and a portion is missing. The profile covers about 110,000 clones, with under 95% appearing a single time and approximately 0.63% taken by the ten largest. A remark on this clone: As yet, its antigen is unknown.

The clonotype was recovered from an adult with an advanced solid tumor such as melanoma, head and neck, liver or kidney cancer. The chain combines TRBV19 with TRBJ2-1; possibly TRBD1 or TRBD2 for D (5 bases each). Sequencing used CD4+ or CD8+ T cells sorted from blood, obtained in a trial of the OX40 agonist ivuxolimab. The CDR3 sequence is CASSILAGYEQFF. Here the CDR3 DNA reads TGTGCCAGTAGTATTCTAGCAGGGTATGAGCAGTTCTTC. The whole variable domain, remainder taken from reference TRBV19 and TRBJ2-1, is DGGITQSPKYLFRKEGQNVTLSCEQNLNHDAMYWYRQDPGQGLRLIYYSQIVNDFQKGDIAEGYSVSREKKESFPLTVTSAQKNPTAFYLCASSILAGYEQFFGPGTRLTVL.